Listed below are T cell receptor beta chains from one sample, sequenced in a study of blood T cell repertoires in COVID-19. Clones were read by immunoSEQ multiplex PCR, and TCRdb kept only the in-frame ones, dropping some. The top ten clones hold roughly 10% of a sample with about 120,000 clones, around nine tenths of them seen once. The source material was peripheral blood. The receptor source for this set is a woman aged 70-85 years with COVID-19, enrolled during active disease. The CDR3 runs from the conserved cysteine through the conserved F or W. The order of the fields is clone size, V gene, D gene, J gene, CDR3 length, CDR3 DNA, CDR3 protein. The D gene is left open where the match is weak. Size is omitted from some rows. Given values are once, few, many or a class for expanded clones.

-,TRBV2,-,TRBJ2-2,12,TGTGCCCAGGAGGGGTTCACCGGGGAGCTGTTTTTT,CAQEGFTGELFF
-,TRBV6-4,TRBD2,TRBJ2-1,16,TGTGCCAGCAGCCTACTAGCGGGGGTAGCCTACAATGAGCAGTTCTTC,CASSLLAGVAYNEQFF
-,TRBV5-5,TRBD1,TRBJ1-1,17,TGTGCCAGCAGCTTGGAGAGCTTTAACAGGGGTAGGACTGAAGCTTTCTTT,CASSLESFNRGRTEAFF
few,TRBV9,TRBD1,TRBJ1-6,15,TGTGCCAGCAGCGCCCTCCCAGGGGGAGGTTCACCCCTCCACTTT,CASSALPGGGSPLHF
-,TRBV19,-,TRBJ2-3,16,TGTGCCAGTAGTGACCCTAGGAGGGGCGCGACAGATACGCAGTATTTT,CASSDPRRGATDTQYF
-,TRBV30,TRBD1,TRBJ1-4,13,TGTGCCTGGAGTGGGGCCGGGACAGGGAAACTGTTTTTT,CAWSGAGTGKLFF
many,TRBV2,TRBD1,TRBJ2-7,15,TGTGCCAGCAGCGGGGACAGGGGAAATGGCTACGAGCAGTACTTC,CASSGDRGNGYEQYF
-,TRBV21-1,-,TRBJ2-3,16,TGTGCCAGCAGCGCGGGACTAGCGGGGGGGACAGATACGCAGTATTTT,CASSAGLAGGTDTQYF
-,TRBV5-4,-,TRBJ1-5,15,TGTGCCAGCAGCTTACCTAACAGGATGGGCCAGCCCCAGCATTTT,CASSLPNRMGQPQHF
-,TRBV19,-,TRBJ2-7,14,TGTGCCAGTAGTATAGAGGCCACAGGGAACGAGCAGTACTTC,CASSIEATGNEQYF
-,TRBV5-1,TRBD1,TRBJ1-5,20,TGCGCCAGCAGCTTGCCCCCCCTGAGGACAGGGTGGAAATGGAATCAGCCCCAGCATTTT,CASSLPPLRTGWKWNQPQHF